This T cell receptor (beta chain) emerged from a study of cytomegalovirus exposure and HLA in healthy donors. The overall study: As an earlier analysis found, about 190 million T cells yielded about 120 million unique TCR beta sequences. Study-wide results and caveats: Among TCR beta chains of equal frequency, HLA-associated ones were more clonally expanded in a later analysis. Likely technical artifact: a cluster of highly shared sequence variants. Reportedly, diagnosis of cytomegalovirus status by the classifier showed high specificity and sensitivity.

Germline-derived CDR1 and CDR2 are LNHDA and SQIVND (reference sequence). The V end lost 0 bases, the J end lost 9 bases, and 15 bases lay between the germline ends. This CDR3 is 15 amino acids long. The PCR ran on 60 Vbeta and 13 Jbeta primers. The data were produced by immunoSEQ multiplex PCR, yet TCRdb's version contains in-frame clones alone and is incomplete. The sample has roughly 100,000 clones, around 70% seen once. Notes on this clone: Its antigen is unknown.

This chain uses TRBV19 with TRBJ1-5, with TRBD1 as a possible D gene (6 bases). Sequenced sample: PBMCs. The sequence was obtained from a woman in her fifties or sixties in good health and CMV-seropositive. CDR3 in amino acids: CASSIDNREGMPQHF. For the CDR3, the DNA is TGTGCCAGTAGTATAGACAACAGGGAGGGAATGCCCCAGCATTTT.